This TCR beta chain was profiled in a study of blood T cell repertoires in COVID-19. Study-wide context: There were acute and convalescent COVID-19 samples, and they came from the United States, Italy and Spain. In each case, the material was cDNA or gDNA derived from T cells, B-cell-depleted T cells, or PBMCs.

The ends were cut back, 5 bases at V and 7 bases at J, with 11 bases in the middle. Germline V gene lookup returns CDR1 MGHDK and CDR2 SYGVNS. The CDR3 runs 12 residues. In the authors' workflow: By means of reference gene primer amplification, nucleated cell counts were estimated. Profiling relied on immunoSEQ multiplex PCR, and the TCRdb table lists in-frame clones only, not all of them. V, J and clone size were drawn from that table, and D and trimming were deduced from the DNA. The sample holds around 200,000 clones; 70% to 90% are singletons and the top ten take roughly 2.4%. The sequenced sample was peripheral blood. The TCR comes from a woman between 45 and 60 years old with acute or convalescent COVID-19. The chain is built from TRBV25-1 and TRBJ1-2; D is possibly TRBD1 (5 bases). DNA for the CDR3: TGTGCCAGCAGTACCTCGACAGTTGGCTACACCTTC. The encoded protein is CASSTSTVGYTF.